Listed below are T cell receptor beta chains from one sample, sequenced in a study of CD8 T cells in ankylosing spondylitis. Each CDR3 protein gets one entry after TCRdb re-called the 5' RACE reads with MiXCR. Of 470,000 or so distinct CDR3 sequences listed, 20% to 30% are singletons. The sequencing input was blood, either unsorted or a sorted T cell fraction (not recorded which). Source of these receptors: a male donor with ankylosing spondylitis. The CDR3 runs from the conserved cysteine through the conserved F or W. Fields, in order: D gene, J gene, V gene, clone size, CDR3 protein, CDR3 DNA. The D gene is left open where the match is weak. Clone size is stated in some rows and not others, as once, few, many or a class when expanded.

D gene: TRBD2; J gene: TRBJ2-7; V gene: TRBV27; clone size: few; CDR3 protein: CASSPWTSVSYEQYF; CDR3 DNA: TGTGCCAGCAGTCCGTGGACTAGCGTCTCCTACGAGCAGTACTTC
D gene: TRBD2; J gene: TRBJ2-5; V gene: TRBV4-2; clone size: .; CDR3 protein: CASSQSSGAGETQYF; CDR3 DNA: TGTGCCAGCAGCCAGTCGAGCGGGGCGGGGGAGACCCAGTACTTC
D gene: TRBD1; J gene: TRBJ1-1; V gene: TRBV5-1; clone size: few; CDR3 protein: CASSTDRVNTEAFF; CDR3 DNA: TGCGCCAGCAGCACTGACAGGGTGAACACTGAAGCTTTCTTT
D gene: .; J gene: TRBJ1-3; V gene: TRBV28; clone size: .; CDR3 protein: CASSTPERNSGNTIYF; CDR3 DNA: TGTGCCAGCAGTACCCCCGAGAGGAACTCTGGAAACACCATATATTTT
D gene: .; J gene: TRBJ1-1; V gene: TRBV29-1; clone size: .; CDR3 protein: CSVEGQLVTEAFF; CDR3 DNA: TGCAGCGTTGAAGGACAGTTGGTTACTGAAGCTTTCTTT
D gene: .; J gene: TRBJ2-3; V gene: TRBV12-3/TRBV12-4; clone size: few; CDR3 protein: CASSLANPGSSTDTQYF; CDR3 DNA: TGTGCCAGCAGCCTAGCGAACCCGGGATCGAGCACAGATACGCAGTATTTT
D gene: .; J gene: TRBJ2-7; V gene: TRBV29-1; clone size: few; CDR3 protein: CSPRRRGCYSYEQYF; CDR3 DNA: TGCAGCCCCAGACGGAGAGGGTGCTATTCCTACGAGCAGTACTTC
D gene: TRBD2; J gene: TRBJ2-1; V gene: TRBV7-2; clone size: .; CDR3 protein: CASSLQAGALNEQFF; CDR3 DNA: TGTGCCAGCAGCTTACAAGCGGGAGCTTTAAATGAGCAGTTCTTC
D gene: TRBD2; J gene: TRBJ2-5; V gene: TRBV20-1; clone size: .; CDR3 protein: CSARDSGLAGGRSETQYF; CDR3 DNA: TGCAGTGCTAGAGATTCGGGACTAGCGGGAGGGCGATCGGAGACCCAGTACTTC
D gene: TRBD2; J gene: TRBJ2-1; V gene: TRBV29-1; clone size: few; CDR3 protein: CSPASGTDEQFF; CDR3 DNA: TGCAGCCCCGCTAGCGGGACCGATGAGCAGTTCTTC
D gene: .; J gene: TRBJ1-5; V gene: TRBV20-1; clone size: few; CDR3 protein: CSARDPGTNQPQHF; CDR3 DNA: TGCAGTGCTAGAGATCCGGGGACTAATCAGCCCCAGCATTTT
D gene: TRBD1; J gene: TRBJ2-7; V gene: TRBV14; clone size: .; CDR3 protein: CASSQGLGQRYEQYF; CDR3 DNA: TGTGCCAGCAGCCAAGGACTGGGACAGCGCTACGAGCAGTACTTC
D gene: .; J gene: TRBJ1-1; V gene: TRBV2; clone size: few; CDR3 protein: CASSEMGTEAFF; CDR3 DNA: TGTGCCAGCAGTGAGATGGGAACTGAAGCTTTCTTT
D gene: TRBD1; J gene: TRBJ1-1; V gene: TRBV11-2; clone size: .; CDR3 protein: CASSFGQGGTTEAFF; CDR3 DNA: TGTGCCAGCAGCTTCGGACAGGGAGGGACCACTGAAGCTTTCTTT
D gene: TRBD2; J gene: TRBJ2-1; V gene: TRBV7-9; clone size: once; CDR3 protein: CASSFGTSGTDEQFF; CDR3 DNA: TGTGCCAGCAGCTTCGGGACTAGCGGGACCGATGAGCAGTTCTTC
D gene: .; J gene: TRBJ2-2; V gene: TRBV19; clone size: .; CDR3 protein: CASSIGGPRAGELFF; CDR3 DNA: TGTGCCAGTAGTATAGGGGGGCCGCGGGCCGGGGAGCTGTTTTTT
D gene: .; J gene: TRBJ2-3; V gene: TRBV7-2; clone size: few; CDR3 protein: CASRRRGSPDTQYF; CDR3 DNA: TGTGCCAGTCGGAGGAGGGGGAGCCCAGATACGCAGTATTTT
D gene: .; J gene: TRBJ1-5; V gene: TRBV3-1; clone size: many; CDR3 protein: CASSQQISNQPQHF; CDR3 DNA: TGTGCCAGCAGCCAACAGATTAGCAATCAGCCCCAGCATTTT
D gene: TRBD1; J gene: TRBJ1-1; V gene: TRBV12-3/TRBV12-4; clone size: many; CDR3 protein: CASRGQGNTEAFF; CDR3 DNA: TGTGCCAGCAGGGGACAGGGGAACACTGAAGCTTTCTTT
D gene: .; J gene: TRBJ1-1; V gene: TRBV29-1; clone size: few; CDR3 protein: CSVVGSLNTEAFF; CDR3 DNA: TGCAGCGTTGTCGGTAGTTTGAACACTGAAGCTTTCTTT
D gene: TRBD1; J gene: TRBJ2-1; V gene: TRBV10-3; clone size: .; CDR3 protein: CAIRRTGENEQFF; CDR3 DNA: TGTGCCATCAGACGGACAGGGGAGAATGAGCAGTTCTTC
D gene: .; J gene: TRBJ1-5; V gene: TRBV20-1; clone size: .; CDR3 protein: CSLDRRNQPQHF; CDR3 DNA: TGCAGCCTCGACAGGAGAAATCAGCCCCAGCATTTT
D gene: .; J gene: TRBJ2-3; V gene: TRBV10-3; clone size: .; CDR3 protein: CAISETTADTDTQYF; CDR3 DNA: TGTGCCATCAGTGAAACGACAGCGGACACAGATACGCAGTATTTT
D gene: .; J gene: TRBJ2-4; V gene: TRBV5-1; clone size: .; CDR3 protein: CASSTPGGTDIQYF; CDR3 DNA: TGCGCCAGCAGCACTCCTGGGGGGACTGACATTCAGTACTTC
D gene: .; J gene: TRBJ2-6; V gene: TRBV2; clone size: .; CDR3 protein: CASRVGSGANVLTF; CDR3 DNA: TGTGCCAGCCGGGTGGGGTCTGGGGCCAACGTCCTGACTTTC
D gene: TRBD1; J gene: TRBJ2-2; V gene: TRBV5-1; clone size: many; CDR3 protein: CASTRDRNTGELFF; CDR3 DNA: TGCGCCAGCACCCGGGACAGGAATACCGGGGAGCTGTTTTTT
D gene: .; J gene: TRBJ1-2; V gene: TRBV10-3; clone size: .; CDR3 protein: CAISEGLSRYGYTF; CDR3 DNA: TGTGCCATCAGTGAGGGGCTAAGTAGGTATGGCTACACCTTC
D gene: .; J gene: TRBJ2-3; V gene: TRBV9; clone size: .; CDR3 protein: CASSVVLGTQYF; CDR3 DNA: TGTGCCAGCAGCGTAGTTTTGGGGACGCAGTATTTT
D gene: TRBD2; J gene: TRBJ2-1; V gene: TRBV6-1; clone size: .; CDR3 protein: CASSEGAGTSYNEQFF; CDR3 DNA: TGTGCCAGCAGTGAAGGAGCGGGAACCTCCTACAATGAGCAGTTCTTC
D gene: .; J gene: TRBJ1-1; V gene: TRBV10-1; clone size: .; CDR3 protein: CASSEDRAGNTEAFF; CDR3 DNA: TGCGCCAGCAGTGAGGATAGGGCCGGGAACACTGAAGCTTTCTTT
D gene: TRBD1; J gene: TRBJ2-7; V gene: TRBV5-1; clone size: few; CDR3 protein: CASSEPGQGGEQYF; CDR3 DNA: TGCGCCAGCAGCGAACCGGGACAGGGAGGCGAGCAGTACTTC
D gene: .; J gene: TRBJ1-5; V gene: TRBV20-1; clone size: .; CDR3 protein: CSADLLQPQHF; CDR3 DNA: TGCAGTGCTGACCTCCTGCAGCCCCAGCATTTT
D gene: .; J gene: TRBJ2-2; V gene: TRBV5-5; clone size: few; CDR3 protein: CASSWSGTNTGELFF; CDR3 DNA: TGTGCCAGCAGCTGGAGCGGAACGAACACCGGGGAGCTGTTTTTT
D gene: .; J gene: TRBJ1-4; V gene: TRBV7-2; clone size: .; CDR3 protein: CASSLMGFNEKLFF; CDR3 DNA: TGTGCCAGCAGCTTAATGGGGTTCAATGAAAAACTGTTTTTT
D gene: TRBD1; J gene: TRBJ1-5; V gene: TRBV3-1; clone size: .; CDR3 protein: CASSLQGGAQHF; CDR3 DNA: TGTGCCAGCAGCCTACAGGGGGGAGCCCAGCATTTT
D gene: .; J gene: TRBJ1-1; V gene: TRBV12-3/TRBV12-4; clone size: many; CDR3 protein: CASKLQGKNTEAFF; CDR3 DNA: TGTGCCAGCAAACTACAGGGAAAGAACACTGAAGCTTTCTTT
D gene: .; J gene: TRBJ2-7; V gene: TRBV20-1; clone size: few; CDR3 protein: CSAREGTYEQYF; CDR3 DNA: TGCAGTGCTAGAGAGGGAACCTACGAGCAGTACTTC
D gene: .; J gene: TRBJ2-5; V gene: TRBV14; clone size: .; CDR3 protein: CASSPSGVRATQYF; CDR3 DNA: TGTGCCAGCAGCCCGAGCGGAGTGAGGGCCACCCAGTACTTC
D gene: .; J gene: TRBJ2-1; V gene: TRBV20-1; clone size: few; CDR3 protein: CSARTGRYNEQFF; CDR3 DNA: TGCAGTGCTAGGACCGGACGGTACAATGAGCAGTTCTTC
D gene: .; J gene: TRBJ2-4; V gene: TRBV12-3/TRBV12-4; clone size: few; CDR3 protein: CASSLAQGRNIQYF; CDR3 DNA: TGTGCCAGCAGTTTAGCGCAGGGGCGCAACATTCAGTACTTC
D gene: TRBD2; J gene: TRBJ2-3; V gene: TRBV7-2; clone size: .; CDR3 protein: CASSLAVAGSTDTQYF; CDR3 DNA: TGTGCCAGCAGCTTAGCAGTAGCGGGTAGCACAGATACGCAGTATTTT
D gene: .; J gene: TRBJ2-5; V gene: TRBV2; clone size: few; CDR3 protein: CASSEGGGRGETQYF; CDR3 DNA: TGTGCCAGCAGTGAAGGGGGGGGGCGCGGAGAGACCCAGTACTTC
D gene: .; J gene: TRBJ1-2; V gene: TRBV7-2; clone size: few; CDR3 protein: CASSLGPLYGYTF; CDR3 DNA: TGTGCCAGCAGCTTAGGCCCTCTCTATGGCTACACCTTC
D gene: .; J gene: TRBJ2-5; V gene: TRBV2; clone size: many; CDR3 protein: CASSGRTAGETQYF; CDR3 DNA: TGTGCCAGCAGCGGTCGTACCGCGGGGGAGACCCAGTACTTC
D gene: .; J gene: TRBJ1-5; V gene: TRBV7-2; clone size: once; CDR3 protein: CASSLAGLGNQPQHF; CDR3 DNA: TGTGCCAGCAGCTTAGCAGGGTTGGGCAATCAGCCCCAGCATTTT
D gene: .; J gene: TRBJ2-6; V gene: TRBV7-2; clone size: .; CDR3 protein: CAGGFSGANVLTF; CDR3 DNA: TGTGCCGGAGGTTTCTCTGGGGCCAACGTCCTGACTTTC
D gene: .; J gene: TRBJ2-5; V gene: TRBV4-2; clone size: few; CDR3 protein: CASSLTPSAGLGETQYF; CDR3 DNA: TGTGCCAGCAGCCTTACCCCCTCAGCGGGCCTGGGGGAGACCCAGTACTTC
D gene: TRBD1; J gene: TRBJ2-3; V gene: TRBV5-1; clone size: .; CDR3 protein: CASSLVGTVTDTQYF; CDR3 DNA: TGCGCCAGCAGCTTGGTGGGGACAGTCACAGATACGCAGTATTTT
D gene: .; J gene: TRBJ2-6; V gene: TRBV19; clone size: once; CDR3 protein: CASSRILGANVLTF; CDR3 DNA: TGTGCCAGTAGTAGGATACTTGGGGCCAACGTCCTGACTTTC
D gene: .; J gene: TRBJ2-7; V gene: TRBV5-1; clone size: few; CDR3 protein: CASSSRQKPSEQYF; CDR3 DNA: TGCGCCAGCAGCTCTCGACAGAAACCGAGCGAGCAGTACTTC
D gene: TRBD1; J gene: TRBJ1-2; V gene: TRBV29-1; clone size: .; CDR3 protein: CSVRPGQGMDGYTF; CDR3 DNA: TGCAGCGTGCGTCCGGGACAGGGGATGGATGGCTACACCTTC
D gene: TRBD1; J gene: TRBJ1-5; V gene: TRBV2; clone size: .; CDR3 protein: CASGDSPNQPQHF; CDR3 DNA: TGTGCCAGCGGGGACAGCCCAAATCAGCCCCAGCATTTT
D gene: TRBD2; J gene: TRBJ2-7; V gene: TRBV3-1; clone size: .; CDR3 protein: CASSQDLASGRYEQYF; CDR3 DNA: TGTGCCAGCAGCCAAGATCTGGCTAGCGGGAGGTACGAGCAGTACTTC
D gene: .; J gene: TRBJ2-5; V gene: TRBV30; clone size: .; CDR3 protein: CAWSVSDQETQYF; CDR3 DNA: TGTGCCTGGAGTGTAAGTGACCAAGAGACCCAGTACTTC
D gene: .; J gene: TRBJ1-2; V gene: TRBV6-5; clone size: .; CDR3 protein: CASRKQTYGYTF; CDR3 DNA: TGTGCCAGCAGGAAACAAACATATGGCTACACCTTC